This T cell receptor (beta chain) was documented in a study of blood T cell repertoires in COVID-19. The repertoire was sequenced with immunoSEQ multiplex PCR; TCRdb's copy has only in-frame clones and lacks some. The table lists 100,000 or so clones, about 86% of them singletons. The CDR3 has 13 residues. The V segment lost 11 bases and the J segment 3 bases; nucleotides outside the gene matches: 10. The germline V gene has CDR1 MDHEN and CDR2 SYDVKM. The receptor was derived from a man aged 55 to 70 with acute or convalescent COVID-19. Material for sequencing was peripheral blood. This chain links TRBV28 with TRBJ2-7, with 7 bases lining up with TRBD1. CDR3 loop: CAYSMTGNYEQYF. CDR3 nucleotide sequence: TGTGCCTACTCCATGACAGGGAACTACGAGCAGTACTTC.